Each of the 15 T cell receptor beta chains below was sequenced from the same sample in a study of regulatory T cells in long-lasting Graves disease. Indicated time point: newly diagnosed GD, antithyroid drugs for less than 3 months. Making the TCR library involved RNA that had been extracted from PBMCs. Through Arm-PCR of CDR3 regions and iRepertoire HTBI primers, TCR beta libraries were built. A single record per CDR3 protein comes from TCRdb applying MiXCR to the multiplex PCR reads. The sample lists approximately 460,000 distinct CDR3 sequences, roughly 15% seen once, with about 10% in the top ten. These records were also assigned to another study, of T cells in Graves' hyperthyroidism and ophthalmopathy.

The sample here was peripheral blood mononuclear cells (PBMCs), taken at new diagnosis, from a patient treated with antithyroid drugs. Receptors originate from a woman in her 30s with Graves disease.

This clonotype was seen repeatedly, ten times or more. The CDR3 nucleotides read TGCGCCTGCAGCGGGTCCGCCTACAATGAGCAGTTCTTC. This gives the protein CACSGSAYNEQFF. This sequence joins TRBV20-1 and TRBJ2-1; perhaps TRBD2 as D (6 bases). The CDR3 is 13 amino acids. Germline V lookup: CDR1 DFQATT, CDR2 SNEGSKA (reference sequence).

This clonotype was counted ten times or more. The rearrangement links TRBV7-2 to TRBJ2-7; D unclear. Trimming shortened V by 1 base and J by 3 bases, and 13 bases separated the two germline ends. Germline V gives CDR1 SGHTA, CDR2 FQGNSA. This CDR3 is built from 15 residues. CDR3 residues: CASSLGRRSVYEQYF. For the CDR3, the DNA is TGTGCCAGCAGCTTAGGTCGTCGGAGTGTCTACGAGCAGTACTTC.

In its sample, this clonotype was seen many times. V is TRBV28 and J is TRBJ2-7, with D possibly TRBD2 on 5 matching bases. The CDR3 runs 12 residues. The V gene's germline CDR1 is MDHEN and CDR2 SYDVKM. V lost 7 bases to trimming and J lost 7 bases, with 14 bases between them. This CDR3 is CASNSEEWEQYF. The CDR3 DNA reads TGTGCCAGCAATTCGGAGGAATGGGAGCAGTACTTC. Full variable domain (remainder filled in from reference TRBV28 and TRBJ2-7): DVKVTQSSRYLVKRTGEKVFLECVQDMDHENMFWYRQDPGLGLRLIYFSYDVKMKEKGDIPEGYSVSREKKERFSLILESASTNQTSMYLCASNSEEWEQYFGPGTRLTVT.

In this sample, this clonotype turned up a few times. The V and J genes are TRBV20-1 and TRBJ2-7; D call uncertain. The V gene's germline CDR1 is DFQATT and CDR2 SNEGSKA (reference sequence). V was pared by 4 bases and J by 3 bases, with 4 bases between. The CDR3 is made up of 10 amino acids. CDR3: CSAKGYEQYF. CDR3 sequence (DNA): TGCAGTGCTAAAGGCTACGAGCAGTACTTC.

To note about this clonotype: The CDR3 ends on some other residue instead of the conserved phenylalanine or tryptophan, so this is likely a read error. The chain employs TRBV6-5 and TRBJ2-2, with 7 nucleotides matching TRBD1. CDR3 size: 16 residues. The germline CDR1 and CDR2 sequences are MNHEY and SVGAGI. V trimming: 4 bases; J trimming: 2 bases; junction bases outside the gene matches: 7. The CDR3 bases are TGTGCCAGCAGTTTACGGGGACAGCTCAACACCGGGGAGCTGTTTTTA. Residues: CASSLRGQLNTGELFL.

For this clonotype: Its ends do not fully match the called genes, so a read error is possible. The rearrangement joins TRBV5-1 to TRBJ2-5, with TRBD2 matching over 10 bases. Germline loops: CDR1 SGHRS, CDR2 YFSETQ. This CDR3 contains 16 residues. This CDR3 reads CASSFDPSGSEETQYF. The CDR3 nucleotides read TGCGCCAGCAGCTTTGACCCTAGCGGGAGTGAAGAGACCCAGTATTTC.

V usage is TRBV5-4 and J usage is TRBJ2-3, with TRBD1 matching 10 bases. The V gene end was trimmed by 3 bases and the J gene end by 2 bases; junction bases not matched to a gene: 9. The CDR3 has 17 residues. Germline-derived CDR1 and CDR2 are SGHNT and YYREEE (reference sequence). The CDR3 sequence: CASSSRGTGAYTDTQYF. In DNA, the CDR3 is TGTGCCAGCAGCTCCCGGGGGACAGGGGCTTACACAGATACGCAGTATTTT.

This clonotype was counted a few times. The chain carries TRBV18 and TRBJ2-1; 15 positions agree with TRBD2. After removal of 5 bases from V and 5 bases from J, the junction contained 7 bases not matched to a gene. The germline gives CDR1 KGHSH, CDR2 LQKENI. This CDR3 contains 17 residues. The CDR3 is CASSSGTSGRIHNEQFF. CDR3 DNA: TGTGCCAGCTCATCGGGGACTAGCGGGAGGATCCACAATGAGCAGTTCTTC.

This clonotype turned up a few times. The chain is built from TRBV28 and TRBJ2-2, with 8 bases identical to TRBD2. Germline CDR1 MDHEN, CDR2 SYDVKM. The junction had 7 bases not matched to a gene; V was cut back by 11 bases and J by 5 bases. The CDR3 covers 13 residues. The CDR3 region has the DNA TGTGCCGCGCGGGGGGCGTGGACCGGGGAGCTGTTTTTT. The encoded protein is CAARGAWTGELFF.

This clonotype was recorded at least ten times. The CDR3 protein is CASSHGQGTAQPQHF. For the CDR3, the DNA is TGTGCCAGCAGCCACGGACAGGGAACGGCTCAGCCCCAGCATTTT. This chain connects TRBV27 to TRBJ1-5; 8 nucleotides agree with TRBD1. Trimming cost V 6 bases and J 6 bases; bases outside gene matches: 10. CDR1 is MNHEY and CDR2 is SMNVEV in the germline V gene (reference sequence). The CDR3 spans 15 residues.

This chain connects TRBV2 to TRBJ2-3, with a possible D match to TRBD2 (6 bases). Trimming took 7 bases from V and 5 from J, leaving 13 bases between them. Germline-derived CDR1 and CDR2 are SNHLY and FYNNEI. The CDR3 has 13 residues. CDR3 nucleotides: TGTGCCAGCATGGAGGGAGAAGGAGATACGCAGTATTTT. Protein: CASMEGEGDTQYF.

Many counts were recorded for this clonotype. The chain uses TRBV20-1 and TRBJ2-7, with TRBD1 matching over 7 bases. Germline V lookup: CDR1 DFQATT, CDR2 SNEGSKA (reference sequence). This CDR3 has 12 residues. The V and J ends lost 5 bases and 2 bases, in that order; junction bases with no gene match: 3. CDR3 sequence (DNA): TGCAGTGCTGGGGACAGTACCTACGAGCAGTACTTC. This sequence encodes CSAGDSTYEQYF.

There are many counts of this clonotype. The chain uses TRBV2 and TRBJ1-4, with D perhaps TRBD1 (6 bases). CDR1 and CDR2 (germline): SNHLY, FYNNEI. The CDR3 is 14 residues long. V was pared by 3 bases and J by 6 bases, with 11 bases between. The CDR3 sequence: CASSEPGAYEKLFF. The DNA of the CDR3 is TGTGCCAGCAGTGAGCCGGGGGCATATGAAAAACTGTTTTTT. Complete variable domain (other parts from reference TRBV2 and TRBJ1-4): EPEVTQTPSHQVTQMGQEVILRCVPISNHLYFYWYRQILGQKVEFLVSFYNNEISEKSEIFDDQFSVERPDGSNFTLKIRSTKLEDSAMYFCASSEPGAYEKLFFGSGTQLSVL.

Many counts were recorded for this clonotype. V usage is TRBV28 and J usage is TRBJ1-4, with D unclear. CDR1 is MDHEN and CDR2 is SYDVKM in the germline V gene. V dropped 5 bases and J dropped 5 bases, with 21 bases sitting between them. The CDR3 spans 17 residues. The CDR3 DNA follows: TGTGCCAGCAGTACTTCAAGGCTCGGCCTTGGAAATGAAAAACTGTTTTTT. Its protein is CASSTSRLGLGNEKLFF.

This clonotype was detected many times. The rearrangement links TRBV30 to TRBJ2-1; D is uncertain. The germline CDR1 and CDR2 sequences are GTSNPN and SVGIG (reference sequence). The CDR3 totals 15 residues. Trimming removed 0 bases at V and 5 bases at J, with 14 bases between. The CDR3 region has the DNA TGTGCCTGGAGTGTATCCTGGAGAGGAAACAATGAGCAGTTCTTC. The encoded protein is CAWSVSWRGNNEQFF.